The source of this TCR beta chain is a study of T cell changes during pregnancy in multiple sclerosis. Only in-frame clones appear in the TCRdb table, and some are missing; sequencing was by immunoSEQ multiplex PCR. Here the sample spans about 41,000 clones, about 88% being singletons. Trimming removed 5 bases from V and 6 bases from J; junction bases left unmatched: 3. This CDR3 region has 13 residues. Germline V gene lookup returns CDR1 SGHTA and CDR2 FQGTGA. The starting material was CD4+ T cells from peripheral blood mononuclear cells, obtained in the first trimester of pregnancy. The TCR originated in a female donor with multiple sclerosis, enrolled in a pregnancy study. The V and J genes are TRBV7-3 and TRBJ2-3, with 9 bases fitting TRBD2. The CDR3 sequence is CASSPSGRDTQYF. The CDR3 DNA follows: TGTGCCAGCAGCCCGAGCGGGAGGGATACGCAGTATTTT.